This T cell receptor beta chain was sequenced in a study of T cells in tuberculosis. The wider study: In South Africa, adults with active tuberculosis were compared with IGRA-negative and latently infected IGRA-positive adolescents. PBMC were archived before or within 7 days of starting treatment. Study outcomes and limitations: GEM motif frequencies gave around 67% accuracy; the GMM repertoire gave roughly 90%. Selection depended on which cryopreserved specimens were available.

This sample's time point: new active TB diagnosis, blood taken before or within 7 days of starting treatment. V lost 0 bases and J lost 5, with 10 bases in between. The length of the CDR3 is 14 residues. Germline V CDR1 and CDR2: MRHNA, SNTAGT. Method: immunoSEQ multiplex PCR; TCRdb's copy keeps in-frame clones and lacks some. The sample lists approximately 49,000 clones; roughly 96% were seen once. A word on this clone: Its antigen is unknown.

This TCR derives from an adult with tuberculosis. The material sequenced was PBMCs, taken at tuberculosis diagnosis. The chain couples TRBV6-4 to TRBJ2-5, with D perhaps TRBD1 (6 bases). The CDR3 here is CASSDSRGWETQYF. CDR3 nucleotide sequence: TGTGCCAGCAGTGACTCCAGGGGCTGGGAGACCCAGTACTTC.